The 25 T cell receptor beta chains listed next were all sequenced from one sample in a study of cytomegalovirus exposure and HLA in healthy donors. Produced via immunoSEQ multiplex PCR; TCRdb's table is partial and in-frame only. The profile shows tens of thousands of clones, about 94% of them singletons. Sequencing input: PBMCs. Every receptor here comes from a woman aged 18 to 35 in good health and CMV-seropositive.

The chain has TRBV12-5 and TRBJ1-2; TRBD1 aligns across 8 bases. V lost 1 base, J lost 7 bases, and 14 bases stayed unmatched. Germline assignment: CDR1 LGHNT and CDR2 FRNRAP. This CDR3 is 17 amino acids long. The chain's CDR3 is CASGLGVGAGGVFGYTF. The CDR3 bases are TGTGCTAGTGGTTTGGGAGTTGGGGCAGGGGGCGTCTTTGGCTACACCTTC.

The CDR3 DNA reads as TGTGCCAGCAGTGGCGACGGGGGGATTGGTGAAAAACTGTTTTTT. Amino acid sequence: CASSGDGGIGEKLFF. The rearrangement joins TRBV2 to TRBJ1-4; D is perhaps TRBD1 (5 bases). Germline assignment: CDR1 SNHLY and CDR2 FYNNEI. CDR3 size: 15 residues. Trimming removed 4 bases from V and 7 bases from J, with 16 bases in between.

The CDR3 here is CASTAGTSYEQYF. The CDR3 DNA is TGCGCCAGCACTGCGGGGACTTCCTACGAGCAGTACTTC. This chain connects TRBV10-2 to TRBJ2-7, with D maybe TRBD2 (6 bases). Deletions cut 7 bases from V and 1 base from J, with 11 bases between. Looked up from germline, CDR1 is WSHSY and CDR2 is SAAADI. The length of the CDR3 is 13 residues.

This chain uses TRBV4-1 with TRBJ2-7, with D possibly TRBD2 on 6 matching bases. The V gene's germline CDR1 is MGHRA and CDR2 YSYEKL. The CDR3 is 17 amino acids. Trimming took off 4 bases at V and 0 bases at J, with 19 bases between the two ends. CDR3 nucleotide sequence: TGCGCCAGCAGCCCCGGAGCACTCCGGGGGACCTCCTACGAGCAGTACTTC. Amino acids: CASSPGALRGTSYEQYF.

V is TRBV27 and J is TRBJ2-7, with D maybe TRBD1 (6 bases). This CDR3 region has 12 residues. V lost 4 bases and J 6 bases, leaving 10 bases between the germline ends. Germline V gene sequence: CDR1 MNHEY, CDR2 SMNVEV (reference sequence). Here the CDR3 DNA reads TGTGCCAGCAGTTCACAGGGTATCGAGCAGTACTTC. This translates into CASSSQGIEQYF.

The chain joins TRBV29-1 to TRBJ1-2, with D tentatively TRBD1 (5 bases). V lost 0 bases and J 7 bases, leaving 12 bases between the germline ends. CDR1 SQVTM and CDR2 ANQGSEA come from the germline V gene. The CDR3 sequence is 13 residues long. The CDR3 is CSVEERGDAGYTF. As DNA, the CDR3 is TGCAGCGTTGAAGAAAGGGGCGACGCTGGCTACACCTTC.

The genes are TRBV28 and TRBJ1-2, with unresolved D. CDR1 and CDR2 (germline): MDHEN, SYDVKM. V was cut by 2 bases and J by 11 bases, with 12 bases left in between. The CDR3 spans 12 residues. The DNA of the CDR3 is TGTGCCAGCAGTTTAAACCTCTTTAGATACACCTTC. As protein: CASSLNLFRYTF.

This sequence joins TRBV7-9 and TRBJ1-1; D perhaps matches TRBD1 (5 bases). V lost 4 bases and J lost 0, with 21 bases in between. The V gene's germline CDR1 is SEHNR and CDR2 FQNEAQ (reference sequence). CDR3 length: 18 amino acids. The CDR3 spells CASSSSLPRVIMNTEAFF. CDR3 bases: TGTGCCAGCAGCTCCTCACTACCCAGGGTGATAATGAACACTGAAGCTTTCTTT. Full variable domain (outside the CDR3, taken from reference TRBV7-9 and TRBJ1-1): DTGVSQNPRHKITKRGQNVTFRCDPISEHNRLYWYRQTLGQGPEFLTYFQNEAQLEKSRLLSDRFSAERPKGSFSTLEIQRTEQGDSAMYLCASSSSLPRVIMNTEAFFGQGTRLTVV.

The chain recombines TRBV5-1 with TRBJ1-6, with D possibly matching TRBD1 (6 bases). Germline values: CDR1 SGHRS, CDR2 YFSETQ. V lost 2 bases and J 9 bases, leaving 15 bases between the germline ends. The CDR3 is 15 amino acids. The CDR3 sequence is CASSFGTGSGSPLHF. The DNA for the CDR3 is TGCGCCAGCAGCTTCGGAACAGGGTCGGGTTCACCCCTCCACTTT.

This rearrangement joins TRBV30 to TRBJ1-5; unclear D gene. CDR1 is GTSNPN and CDR2 is SVGIG in the germline V gene (reference sequence). This CDR3 has 18 amino acids. Trimming left V 1 base short and J 2 bases short, with 21 bases between. The CDR3 nucleotides read TGTGCCTGGAGTGCAGGCCGCGTGTCGCGCGGGGGCAATCAGCCCCAGCATTTT. Protein: CAWSAGRVSRGGNQPQHF.

The CDR3 loop is CASSPKDRGLDEQYF. DNA for the CDR3: TGTGCCAGCAGCCCCAAGGACAGGGGGCTCGACGAGCAGTACTTC. The chain employs TRBV7-9 and TRBJ2-7; 11 bases map to TRBD1. The CDR3 sequence is 15 residues long. The V and J ends lost 5 bases and 5 bases, in that order; junction bases with no gene match: 8. The V gene's germline CDR1 is SEHNR and CDR2 FQNEAQ (reference sequence).

The chain is built from TRBV5-1 and TRBJ1-1; TRBD1 matches 11 bases. J was trimmed by 6 bases and V by 4 bases; bases with no gene match: 11. From germline, CDR1 is SGHRS and CDR2 YFSETQ. The CDR3 is 16 amino acids. CDR3 in amino acids: CASSPGQGAAVAEAFF. CDR3 nucleotides: TGCGCCAGCAGCCCCGGACAGGGGGCGGCGGTGGCTGAAGCTTTCTTT.

The V gene is TRBV19, the J gene TRBJ2-7; weak D call: TRBD1 (5 bases). V lost 4 bases and J lost 0, with 13 bases in between. This CDR3 spans 15 amino acids. Germline CDR1 LNHDA, CDR2 SQIVND (reference sequence). The CDR3 loop reads CASSSAGRVSYEQYF. The CDR3 region has the DNA TGTGCCAGTAGTAGCGCCGGCAGGGTCTCCTACGAGCAGTACTTC.

The rearrangement links TRBV5-8 to TRBJ1-1, with 7 bases matching TRBD1. Germline CDR1 is SGHTS and CDR2 is YDEGEE. The CDR3 loop spans 15 amino acids. V lost 0 bases and J lost 0; bases outside the gene matches: 2. Written as DNA, the CDR3 is TGTGCCAGCAGCTTGGCCGGGACAGTGAACACTGAAGCTTTCTTT. Its translation is CASSLAGTVNTEAFF.

The chain employs TRBV5-4 and TRBJ2-1; tentatively, D is TRBD2 (5 bases). The germline gives CDR1 SGHNT, CDR2 YYREEE (reference sequence). The germline V and J ends were trimmed by 4 bases and 4 bases, with 9 bases remaining between them. The CDR3 covers 13 residues. The CDR3 is CASSQTTYNEQFF. As DNA, the CDR3 is TGTGCCAGCAGCCAGACTACTTACAATGAGCAGTTCTTC.

The J gene is TRBJ1-1, the V gene TRBV9, with TRBD1 matching over 7 bases. V trimming: 0 bases; J trimming: 4 bases; junction bases outside the gene matches: 9. Germline CDR1 and CDR2: SGDLS and YYNGEE. The CDR3 has 16 residues. The CDR3: CASSVAPGTDSTEAFF. CDR3 coding DNA: TGTGCCAGCAGCGTAGCCCCTGGGACAGATAGCACTGAAGCTTTCTTT. Full variable domain (missing parts from reference TRBV9 and TRBJ1-1): DSGVTQTPKHLITATGQRVTLRCSPRSGDLSVYWYQQSLDQGLQFLIQYYNGEERAKGNILERFSAQQFPDLHSELNLSSLELGDSALYFCASSVAPGTDSTEAFFGQGTRLTVV.

The chain has TRBV28 and TRBJ2-7; tentatively, D is TRBD2 (6 bases). Trimming stripped 5 bases from V and 0 bases from J, with 17 bases between. The CDR3 is 16 residues long. The germline CDR1 and CDR2 sequences are MDHEN and SYDVKM. CDR3 residues: CASSPGLAGSSYEQYF. In DNA, the CDR3 is TGTGCCAGCAGTCCGGGACTGGCGGGGAGCTCCTACGAGCAGTACTTC.

With regard to this clone: At one boundary the junction diverges from the germline segment, which might be a read error. The chain links TRBV6-6 to TRBJ2-3; a weak D match, TRBD2 (5 bases). The CDR3 sequence is 14 residues long. Germline values: CDR1 MNHNY, CDR2 SVGAGI (reference sequence). The DNA for the CDR3 is TGTGCCAGCAGACGTGAAGCTAGCACAGATATGCAGTATTTT. This encodes CASRREASTDMQYF.

A single count supports this clone. CDR3: CAWGGKNYGYTF. The CDR3 DNA reads as TGTGCCTGGGGCGGAAAGAACTATGGCTACACCTTC. V usage is TRBV30 and J usage is TRBJ1-2; D not certain. The CDR3 contains 12 residues. Germline-derived CDR1 and CDR2 are GTSNPN and SVGIG (reference sequence). Trimming took off 5 bases at V and 2 bases at J, with 9 bases between the two ends.

This chain joins TRBV10-3 and TRBJ2-7, with D perhaps matching TRBD1 (6 bases). The V end was cut by 4 bases, the J end by 4 bases, with 14 bases between. CDR3 length: 14 residues. The germline gives CDR1 ENHRY, CDR2 SYGVKD. CDR3 protein: CAISGGTSLYEQYF. The CDR3 DNA reads as TGTGCCATCAGTGGAGGGACAAGCTTGTACGAGCAGTACTTC.

The genes are TRBV7-9 and TRBJ1-6, with 7 bases identical to TRBD1. Germline V CDR1 and CDR2: SEHNR, FQNEAQ (reference sequence). There are 14 residues in the CDR3. J lost 9 bases, V lost 5 bases, and 7 bases had no gene match. The CDR3, as DNA: TGTGCCAGCAGCCCAACGGACAGGTCTTCACCCCTCCACTTT. Residues: CASSPTDRSSPLHF.

This clone has a single count. The chain carries TRBV27 and TRBJ2-3; tentative D call: TRBD1 (5 bases). The ends were cut back, 7 bases at V and 0 bases at J, with 20 bases in the middle. Germline lookup yields CDR1 MNHEY and CDR2 SMNVEV (reference sequence). The CDR3 length is 17 residues. CDR3 amino acids: CASIRPPREESTDTQYF. The CDR3 DNA reads as TGTGCCAGCATCCGCCCCCCCAGGGAAGAAAGCACAGATACGCAGTATTTT.

The J gene is TRBJ2-5, the V gene TRBV27; 11 bases map to TRBD2. The J call is uncertain, as TRBJ2-7 better fits the DNA end. The CDR3 sequence is 14 residues long. The V gene's germline CDR1 is MNHEY and CDR2 SMNVEV (reference sequence). The CDR3 sequence is CASRRGTSGYEQYF. The CDR3 DNA sequence: TGTGCCAGCAGGAGGGGGACTAGCGGATACGAGCAGTACTTC.

V usage is TRBV9 and J usage is TRBJ1-4; 9 positions agree with TRBD1. The CDR3 contains 14 residues. Germline V gene data show CDR1 as SGDLS and CDR2 as YYNGEE. V trimming: 2 bases; J trimming: 8 bases; junction bases outside the gene matches: 4. CDR3 sequence reads: CASSVGQGMEKLFF. DNA of the CDR3: TGTGCCAGCAGCGTGGGACAGGGAATGGAAAAACTGTTTTTT.

The J gene is TRBJ2-2, the V gene TRBV7-6; unclear D gene. CDR1 and CDR2 (germline): SGHVS, FNYEAQ. The CDR3 spans 14 residues. The V gene lost 2 bases and the J gene lost 6 bases, with 10 bases spanning the gap. The CDR3 reads CASSLRQVSGELFF. The CDR3 nucleotides read TGTGCCAGCAGCTTACGGCAGGTCTCCGGGGAGCTGTTTTTT.